This T cell receptor (beta chain) emerged from a study of shared clonotypes between healthy human individuals. Overall study findings and caveats: Clonotype sharing among donors likely depends on sequencing depth.

The assay was run at deep level. Data came from immunoSEQ multiplex PCR; TCRdb stores just in-frame clones and leaves some out. This sample has 2 million or so clones; about 95% occur once, and the top ten carry 0.1% to 0.15%. Concerning this clone: Its antigen is not identified.

The study separated CD4+ cells into CD45RA+ naive and CD45RA-negative memory subsets. Germline V gene data show CDR1 as SGHNT and CDR2 as YYREEE (reference sequence). The CDR3 loop spans 15 amino acids. The V gene end was trimmed by 5 bases and the J gene end by 3 bases; junction bases not matched to a gene: 7. The V and J genes are TRBV5-4 and TRBJ2-1, with 8 bases aligning to TRBD2. The receptor comes from a man aged 18 to 30 in good health. The material sequenced was naive CD4+ T cells sorted from blood. The subset here: CD45RA+ positively selected. CDR3 protein: CASSAGGGLYNEQFF. In DNA, the CDR3 is TGTGCCAGCAGTGCGGGGGGAGGGCTCTACAATGAGCAGTTCTTC.